Listed below are T cell receptor beta chains from one sample, sequenced in a study of T-cell memory formation after mild COVID-19. TCRdb analysed the 5' RACE reads with MiXCR anew, one entry per CDR3 protein. The table has 150,000 to 200,000 distinct CDR3 sequences, roughly 17% seen once. Sequencing was performed on PBMCs or a T cell subset sorted from them (not recorded which). The source is an adult woman who had mild COVID-19 (a few samples of this study predate the infection). Cell type and time point are not known. Both conserved end residues are part of each CDR3. D genes are given only for firm matches. For some rows the clone size is stated as once, few or many, or as a class when expanded; others skip it.

D,V,J,size,DNA,CDR3
TRBD1,TRBV5-1,TRBJ1-2,NA,TGCGCCAGCAGCCCGGACAGGGTTGGCTACACCTTC,CASSPDRVGYTF
NA,TRBV6-5,TRBJ1-6,many,TGTGCCAGCAGTTACCAGGGTGGAGCGGGTTTAATGAATAATTCACCCCTCCACTTT,CASSYQGGAGLMNNSPLHF
NA,TRBV18,TRBJ2-3,NA,TGTGCCAGCCGTATACTGAGCACAGATACGCAGTATTTT,CASRILSTDTQYF
NA,TRBV29-1,TRBJ1-4,few,TGCAGCGTTGAAGAGGGGGGTAAAGCTGAAAAACTGTTTTTT,CSVEEGGKAEKLFF
NA,TRBV6-2/TRBV6-3,TRBJ2-1,few,TGTGCCAGCAGTTATCGCCGGGGGAACTACAATGAGCAGTTCTTC,CASSYRRGNYNEQFF
NA,TRBV7-3,TRBJ2-6,NA,TGTGCCAGCAGCTCGACTCCTGGGGCCAACGTCCTGACTTTC,CASSSTPGANVLTF
NA,TRBV5-1,TRBJ2-3,NA,TGCGCCAGCAGCTCCCGGGAACGACGCACAGATACGCAGTATTTT,CASSSRERRTDTQYF
NA,TRBV7-3,TRBJ2-2,NA,TGTGCCAGCAGACAGGACCGTAACACCGGGGAGCTGTTTTTT,CASRQDRNTGELFF
NA,TRBV12-3/TRBV12-4,TRBJ2-1,many,TGTGCCAGCCTCAGATCTAATGAGCAGTTCTTC,CASLRSNEQFF
TRBD1,TRBV11-2,TRBJ1-2,few,TGTGCCAGCAGGCACCACCGGGACAGGGTAAACTATGGCTACACCTTC,CASRHHRDRVNYGYTF
NA,TRBV12-3/TRBV12-4,TRBJ2-1,few,TGTGCCACCAGGGGGTCTAGCGGCGTCTACAATGAGCAGTTCTTC,CATRGSSGVYNEQFF
TRBD2,TRBV30,TRBJ2-5,few,TGTGCCTGGAGTGCGCGGGGGTGGTACCAAGAGACCCAGTACTTC,CAWSARGWYQETQYF
TRBD1,TRBV12-3/TRBV12-4,TRBJ1-5,few,TGTGCCAGCACCCAGGGACAGGGGGATAATCAGCCCCAGCATTTT,CASTQGQGDNQPQHF
TRBD2,TRBV14,TRBJ2-3,NA,TGTGCCAGCAGCCAAGATTTAACGCGGGAGAGGGGAACGCTGTATTTT,CASSQDLTRERGTLYF
NA,TRBV27,TRBJ1-1,NA,TGTGCCAGCAGACGGAGGGGGGCTGGTGAAGCTTTCTTT,CASRRRGAGEAFF
TRBD2,TRBV20-1,TRBJ2-1,NA,TGCAGTGCTAGAGGGGGGACTAGCGGGGCCTACAATGAGCAGTTCTTC,CSARGGTSGAYNEQFF
NA,TRBV18,TRBJ1-6,many,TGTGCCAGCTCATCGGGAAGGGGATTGGATTCACCCCTCCACTTT,CASSSGRGLDSPLHF
TRBD1,TRBV24-1,TRBJ1-1,few,TGTGCCACCAGTGACGGACAGGGACAGGAAACTGAAGCTTTCTTT,CATSDGQGQETEAFF
NA,TRBV6-5,TRBJ2-3,NA,TGTGCCAGCCGTCGCGAATATACGCAGTATTTT,CASRREYTQYF
TRBD2,TRBV6-6,TRBJ2-3,NA,TGTGCCAGCGCCAGTCTAGCGGGGTCCACAGATACGCAGTATTTT,CASASLAGSTDTQYF
NA,TRBV3-1,TRBJ2-1,NA,TGTGCCAGCAGCCGCATGAATGAGCAGTTCTTC,CASSRMNEQFF
TRBD1,TRBV11-2,TRBJ2-7,many,TGTGCCAGCAGCACACAGGGGGATCTTTCCTACGAGCAGTACTTC,CASSTQGDLSYEQYF
TRBD1,TRBV3-1,TRBJ2-7,many,TGTGCCAGCAGCCAAGAGTCTCGGACAGGGCACTACGAGCAGTACTTC,CASSQESRTGHYEQYF
NA,TRBV7-2,TRBJ2-2,few,TGTGCCAGCAGATCGAGCGGGCCTCACACCGGGGAGCTGTTTTTT,CASRSSGPHTGELFF
NA,TRBV20-1,TRBJ1-3,NA,TGCAGTGCTAGTCCGACGGTCCCTTCTGGAAACACCATATATTTT,CSASPTVPSGNTIYF
TRBD2,TRBV24-1,TRBJ2-7,NA,TGTGCCACCAGTGAAAGCGGGAGAATTTACGAGCAGTACTTC,CATSESGRIYEQYF
NA,TRBV24-1,TRBJ1-2,NA,TGTGCCACCAGTGACCCCATCTATGGCTACACCTTC,CATSDPIYGYTF
NA,TRBV20-1,TRBJ2-2,few,TGCAGTGCTCGGAGAGGGGCCGGCACCGGGGAGCTGTTTTTT,CSARRGAGTGELFF
NA,TRBV7-2,TRBJ2-3,NA,TGTGCCAGCAAGGGCGCATTTGGGACAGATACGCAGTATTTT,CASKGAFGTDTQYF
TRBD1,TRBV4-1,TRBJ2-1,NA,TGCGCCAGCAGCCAAGATTGGACAGGGTCTTACAATGAGCAGTTCTTC,CASSQDWTGSYNEQFF
NA,TRBV2,TRBJ1-1,few,TGTGCCAGCAGTGTTCGGGAGAACACTGAAGCTTTCTTT,CASSVRENTEAFF
TRBD1,TRBV7-9,TRBJ2-1,NA,TGTGCCAGCAGCTTCGACAGGGTCAATGAGCAGTTCTTC,CASSFDRVNEQFF
TRBD1,TRBV7-9,TRBJ1-6,NA,TGTGCCAGCACCCAAAAAGCCGGGACAGGGGATTCACCCCTCCACTTT,CASTQKAGTGDSPLHF
NA,TRBV5-6,TRBJ2-6,NA,TGTGCCATCAGCTCGCTATCGGCCGGGGCCAACGTCCTGACTTTC,CAISSLSAGANVLTF
NA,TRBV15,TRBJ2-1,few,TGTGCCACCAGCAGAGAGCCTTCCGGGACTCCCTACAATGAGCAGTTCTTC,CATSREPSGTPYNEQFF
NA,TRBV28,TRBJ1-3,few,TGTGCCAGCAGTAACCTCGGGAGGGGAGGGATTGGAAACACCATATATTTT,CASSNLGRGGIGNTIYF
TRBD1,TRBV7-9,TRBJ1-1,few,TGTGCCAGCAGCAACACAGGGGGCCGGATGAACACTGAAGCTTTCTTT,CASSNTGGRMNTEAFF
NA,TRBV7-2,TRBJ2-5,NA,TGTGCCAGCAGCCCGACGACTGACATGGTTGAGACCCAGTACTTC,CASSPTTDMVETQYF
NA,TRBV5-1,TRBJ1-2,many,TGCGCCAGCAGCTTGGAGGCAGTCTATGGCTACACCTTC,CASSLEAVYGYTF
NA,TRBV10-3,TRBJ2-1,few,TGTGCCATCAGTGAGTCGGCCTCTGGAGGTGGTGAGCAGTTCTTC,CAISESASGGGEQFF
NA,TRBV6-6,TRBJ1-3,few,TGTGCCAGCAGGCCCAGGACCAGCTCTGGAAACACCATATATTTT,CASRPRTSSGNTIYF
TRBD1,TRBV7-8,TRBJ1-2,NA,TGTGCCAGCAGCTTAGCTGGACAGGGTTCGGGCTACACCTTC,CASSLAGQGSGYTF
NA,TRBV15,TRBJ2-3,few,TGTGCCACCAGCGTGGGGGAGGGCACAGATACGCAGTATTTT,CATSVGEGTDTQYF
NA,TRBV7-2,TRBJ2-3,few,TGTGCCAGCAGCCAAGCACTAGCTGGAACAGATACGCAGTATTTT,CASSQALAGTDTQYF
NA,TRBV30,TRBJ2-5,few,TGTGCCTGGGAAGGGGGGTGGGAGACCCAGTACTTC,CAWEGGWETQYF
NA,TRBV5-6,TRBJ2-1,few,TGTGCCAGCAGCCCATCCGGGACTCCGTACAATGAGCAGTTCTTC,CASSPSGTPYNEQFF
NA,TRBV24-1,TRBJ2-2,few,TGTGCCACCGCCACGGGACCCCTCACCGGGGAGCTGTTTTTT,CATATGPLTGELFF
TRBD2,TRBV11-2,TRBJ2-1,few,TGTGCCAGCAGCTCGGGACTAGTCGGCGAGCAGTTCTTC,CASSSGLVGEQFF
NA,TRBV6-5,TRBJ2-2,few,TGTGCCAGCAGTTACTCGGGACTTATAAACACCGGGGAGCTGTTTTTT,CASSYSGLINTGELFF
NA,TRBV6-5,TRBJ2-1,NA,TGTGCCAGCAGTTACTCCCCCCAGCGGGCTTCCTACAATGAGCAGTTCTTC,CASSYSPQRASYNEQFF
TRBD1,TRBV7-9,TRBJ2-1,NA,TGTGCCAGCAGCCCAGGACAGGGAATCGACAATGAGCAGTTCTTC,CASSPGQGIDNEQFF
TRBD2,TRBV4-2,TRBJ2-7,NA,TGTGCCAGCAGCCGAGCGGGAGTGGGAGAGCAGTACTTC,CASSRAGVGEQYF
NA,TRBV20-1,TRBJ1-2,few,TGCAGTGCTAGATCGCAGGGGAACTATGGCTACACCTTC,CSARSQGNYGYTF
TRBD1,TRBV5-1,TRBJ2-1,many,TGCGCCAGCAGCTTATTAACCGGGACAGGGATAAATGAGCAGTTCTTC,CASSLLTGTGINEQFF
NA,TRBV5-1,TRBJ2-3,NA,TGCGCCAGCAGCGGAGGGTCCGCTCCGGATACGCAGTATTTT,CASSGGSAPDTQYF
TRBD1,TRBV12-3/TRBV12-4,TRBJ1-2,NA,TGTGCCAGCAGTCTCAACGACAGGGGGCCTAACTATGGCTACACCTTC,CASSLNDRGPNYGYTF
NA,TRBV5-5,TRBJ2-1,few,TGTGCCAGCAGGTTCCAGTTGTCCTACAATGAGCAGTTCTTC,CASRFQLSYNEQFF
NA,TRBV20-1,TRBJ1-2,NA,TGCAGTGCTAGAGTCGACTCGCTGGGGAACTATGGCTACACCTTC,CSARVDSLGNYGYTF